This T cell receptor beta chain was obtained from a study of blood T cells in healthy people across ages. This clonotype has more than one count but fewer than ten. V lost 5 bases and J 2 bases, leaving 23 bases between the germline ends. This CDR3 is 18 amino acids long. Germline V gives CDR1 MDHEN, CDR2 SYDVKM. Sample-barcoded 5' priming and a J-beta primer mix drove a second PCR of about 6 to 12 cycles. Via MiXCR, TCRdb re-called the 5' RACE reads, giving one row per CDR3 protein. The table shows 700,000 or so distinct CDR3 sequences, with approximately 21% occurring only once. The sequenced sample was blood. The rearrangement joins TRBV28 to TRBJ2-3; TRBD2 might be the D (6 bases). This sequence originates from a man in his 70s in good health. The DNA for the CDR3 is TGTGCCAGCAGTGGGCGGGGCGCCAGGGCACAATACACAGATACGCAGTATTTT. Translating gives CASSGRGARAQYTDTQYF.